A selection of T cell receptor beta chains follows, all from one sample in a study of shared clonotypes between healthy human individuals. Clones were read by immunoSEQ multiplex PCR, and TCRdb kept only the in-frame ones, dropping some. The table includes 1,400,000 or so clones, approximately 98.5% detected once. Sequencing input: naive CD4+ T cells sorted from blood. The source is a man under 40 in good health. Each CDR3 is given with its conserved first and last residue. A D gene is named only where the DNA matches it firmly.

>TRBJ2-1|TRBV5-1|NA
CASSLGASHHEQFF
TGCGCCAGCAGCTTGGGGGCTAGCCACCATGAGCAGTTCTTC
>TRBJ2-2|TRBV9|TRBD1
CASSVARTGLGELFF
TGTGCCAGCAGCGTAGCTAGGACAGGACTTGGGGAGCTGTTTTTT
>TRBJ1-5|TRBV7-2|NA
CASSRDRNSNQPQHF
TGTGCCAGCAGCCGAGACAGGAATAGCAATCAGCCCCAGCATTTT
>TRBJ2-7|TRBV6-1|NA
CASSYTGTYEQYF
TGTGCCAGCAGTTATACCGGGACTTACGAGCAGTACTTC
>TRBJ2-1|TRBV6-5|NA
CASSYSRDRNNEQFF
TGTGCCAGCAGTTACTCGCGGGACAGAAACAATGAGCAGTTCTTC
>TRBJ2-5|TRBV12-2|NA
CASQSRGFQETQYF
TGTGCAAGCCAATCGAGGGGATTCCAAGAGACCCAGTACTTC
>TRBJ2-3|TRBV29-1|NA
CSVDTLADTQYF
TGCAGCGTTGACACACTAGCTGATACGCAGTATTTT
>TRBJ2-3|TRBV5-1|TRBD2
CASRPGGLAVTDTQYF
TGCGCCAGCAGACCCGGGGGACTAGCGGTAACAGATACGCAGTATTTT
>TRBJ2-3|TRBV30|NA
CAWSQILSDTQYF
TGTGCCTGGAGTCAGATATTGTCAGATACGCAGTATTTT
>TRBJ2-7|TRBV28|NA
CASSGTLTWFYEQYF
TGTGCCAGCAGCGGTACCCTCACTTGGTTTTACGAGCAGTACTTC
>TRBJ2-5|TRBV19|NA
CASSIGSTGQETQYF
TGTGCCAGTAGTATAGGTTCGACAGGTCAAGAGACCCAGTACTTC
>TRBJ2-1|TRBV7-9|TRBD1
CASSLLGQGTPSGNEQFF
TGTGCCAGCAGCTTACTTGGACAGGGTACCCCGTCCGGCAATGAGCAGTTCTTC
>TRBJ1-3|TRBV29-1|NA
CSVISRISGNTIYF
TGCAGCGTCATTTCGAGAATCTCTGGAAACACCATATATTTT
>TRBJ1-1|TRBV28|NA
CASSLTGGWNTEAFF
TGTGCCAGCAGTCTGACCGGGGGATGGAACACTGAAGCTTTCTTT
>TRBJ1-2|TRBV27|NA
CASTPSSGYTF
TGTGCCAGCACCCCTTCAAGTGGCTACACCTTC
>TRBJ2-4|TRBV29-1|NA
CSVPGTHDYIQYF
TGCAGCGTTCCAGGAACCCATGACTACATTCAGTACTTC
>TRBJ2-7|TRBV6-4|NA
CASRPTGCGLFSYEQYF
TGTGCCAGCAGACCTACCGGTTGTGGGCTATTCTCCTACGAGCAGTACTTC
>TRBJ2-5|TRBV10-1|NA
CASSKTVSQETQYF
TGCGCCAGCAGCAAAACCGTGTCCCAAGAGACCCAGTACTTC
>TRBJ1-2|TRBV29-1|NA
CSVEYMPGRDSGYTF
TGCAGCGTTGAATATATGCCAGGGCGGGACTCTGGCTACACCTTC
>TRBJ2-1|TRBV19|TRBD2
CASSIRGRAHEQFF
TGTGCCAGTAGTATACGCGGGAGGGCCCATGAGCAGTTCTTC
>TRBJ2-1|TRBV6-6|TRBD2
CASSRDLSGSGNEQFF
TGTGCCAGCAGTAGGGACTTGAGCGGGAGTGGCAATGAGCAGTTCTTC
>TRBJ2-2|TRBV29-1|NA
CSGSVGTTGELFF
TGCAGCGGGTCGGTAGGGACCACCGGGGAGCTGTTTTTT
>TRBJ1-5|TRBV2|NA
CASRGQFSNQPQHF
TGTGCCAGCAGAGGACAGTTTAGCAATCAGCCCCAGCATTTT
>TRBJ1-1|TRBV19|NA
CASSIKATAEAFF
TGTGCCAGTAGTATAAAGGCTACAGCTGAAGCTTTCTTT
>TRBJ2-7|TRBV10-2|TRBD2
CASNPGLAGAEQYF
TGCGCCAGCAACCCGGGACTAGCGGGCGCCGAGCAGTACTTC
>TRBJ1-1|TRBV29-1|TRBD1
CSVNRGRSEAFF
TGCAGCGTTAACAGGGGGCGGTCTGAAGCTTTCTTT
>TRBJ2-1|TRBV29-1|TRBD2
CSAHRGLADMYNEQFF
TGCAGCGCCCACCGAGGACTAGCGGACATGTACAATGAGCAGTTCTTC
>TRBJ2-2|TRBV27|TRBD1
CASSSKPLTGSTGELFF
TGTGCCAGCAGTTCGAAACCCCTGACAGGGAGCACCGGGGAGCTGTTTTTT
>TRBJ2-1|TRBV7-2|TRBD2
CAGKSRLASSYNEQFF
TGTGCCGGAAAGAGTCGACTAGCCAGCTCCTACAATGAGCAGTTCTTC
>TRBJ2-5|TRBV5-1|TRBD1
CASSLDRGEGTQYF
TGCGCCAGCAGTTTAGACAGGGGAGAAGGGACCCAGTACTTC
>TRBJ2-1|TRBV15|NA
CATSRLGGSVRFF
TGTGCCACCAGCAGGTTAGGCGGCAGTGTAAGGTTCTTC
>TRBJ1-2|TRBV2|TRBD1
CASTTDRLYGYTF
TGTGCCAGCACCACGGACAGGCTCTATGGCTACACCTTC
>TRBJ2-1|TRBV18|TRBD2
CASSLPLAGDYNEQFF
TGTGCCAGCTCACTTCCGCTAGCGGGAGACTACAATGAGCAGTTCTTC